Sequencing of this TCR beta chain was carried out in a study of OX40 agonist ivuxolimab in advanced cancers. Data came from immunoSEQ multiplex PCR; TCRdb stores just in-frame clones and leaves some out. The sample has 60,000 or so clones, more than 70% seen once; the top ten hold more than 0.9%. Patients were ineligible given autoimmune disease history or systemic immunosuppression. The germline CDR1 and CDR2 sequences are SGHNT and YYREEE (reference sequence). Trimming removed 4 bases at V and 4 bases at J, with 19 bases between. The CDR3 runs 16 residues. The V gene is TRBV5-4, the J gene TRBJ2-3; the D gene is possibly TRBD1 (7 bases). The clonotype comes from an adult with an advanced solid tumor such as melanoma, head and neck, liver or kidney cancer. This specimen consisted of CD4+ or CD8+ T cells sorted from blood, obtained in a trial of the OX40 agonist ivuxolimab. The DNA for the CDR3 is TGTGCCAGCAGCGCTGCCGCGGACAGGAGGGCAGATACGCAGTATTTT. Its protein product is CASSAAADRRADTQYF.